The 10 T cell receptor beta chains below were found in one sample sequenced in a study of tissue T cells after allogeneic stem cell transplantation. Method: immunoSEQ multiplex PCR; TCRdb's copy keeps in-frame clones and lacks some. The sample has about 2,000 clones, 55% to 80% seen once. Enrolled prospectively were adult allogeneic hematopoietic cell transplant recipients whose graft-versus-host disease was steroid-refractory. Specimen: transverse colon tissue, collected at autopsy. These receptors all stem from a male patient aged 60 or over with steroid-refractory graft-versus-host disease after an allogeneic stem cell transplant. Some T cells may have come from the graft donor.

This sequence joins TRBV18 and TRBJ1-2, with no clear D. The CDR3 is made up of 13 amino acids. The V gene lost 1 base and the J gene lost 7 bases, with 10 bases spanning the gap. Germline V gives CDR1 KGHSH, CDR2 LQKENI. The DNA for the CDR3 is TGTGCCAGCTCACCACAGGGAAAGTTTGGCTACACCTTC. This gives the protein CASSPQGKFGYTF.

This clone is judged large (0.1 to 1%). This chain links TRBV3-1 (or the pseudogene TRBV3-2) with TRBJ1-5; no clear D. Germline V lookup: CDR1 LGHDT, CDR2 YNNKEL (reference sequence). The CDR3 totals 12 residues. Trimming stripped 3 bases from V and 0 bases from J, with 0 bases between. The CDR3 DNA is TGTGCCAGCAGCCATAGCAATCAGCCCCAGCATTTT. Encoded protein: CASSHSNQPQHF.

A note on this clone: The same CDR3 arises from other DNA sequences in this sample as well. V usage is TRBV13 and J usage is TRBJ2-1, with D maybe TRBD2 (6 bases). V was trimmed by 6 bases and J by 8 bases, leaving 17 bases between them. Germline V lookup: CDR1 PRHDT, CDR2 FYEKMQ (reference sequence). The CDR3 consists of 14 residues. The CDR3 loop reads CASRGPGGWDEQFF. CDR3 DNA sequence: TGTGCCAGCAGGGGGCCTGGGGGGTGGGATGAGCAGTTCTTC.

This chain uses TRBV27 with TRBJ1-3; 7 positions agree with TRBD1. CDR3 size: 15 residues. The germline V gene encodes CDR1 MNHEY and CDR2 SMNVEV (reference sequence). Losses at the gene ends were 6 bases for V and 4 bases for J; bases not matched to a gene: 9. CDR3 sequence (DNA): TGTGCCAGCAGCAGGGACAGTGGGATGGGAAACACCATATATTTT. Residues: CASSRDSGMGNTIYF.

The chain is built from TRBV9 and TRBJ2-3; the D is unclear. This CDR3 region has 14 residues. The germline V and J ends were trimmed by 2 bases and 1 base, with 8 bases remaining between them. CDR1 is SGDLS, CDR2 YYNGEE, per germline. The CDR3 nucleotides read TGTGCCAGCAGCGTCTCGGGTGGCACAGATACGCAGTATTTT. Amino acid sequence: CASSVSGGTDTQYF. Full variable domain (remainder filled in from reference TRBV9 and TRBJ2-3): DSGVTQTPKHLITATGQRVTLRCSPRSGDLSVYWYQQSLDQGLQFLIQYYNGEERAKGNILERFSAQQFPDLHSELNLSSLELGDSALYFCASSVSGGTDTQYFGPGTRLTVL.

The table lists this clone with a few counts. The chain has TRBV11-2 and TRBJ2-7, with TRBD1 as a possible D gene (6 bases). V was trimmed by 5 bases and J by 0 bases, leaving 14 bases between them. This CDR3 spans 15 amino acids. Germline V gene sequence: CDR1 SGHAT, CDR2 FQNNGV. The CDR3 DNA follows: TGTGCCAGCAGCCGAGAACGGACAGTCTCCTACGAGCAGTACTTC. Translated: CASSRERTVSYEQYF.

This rearrangement joins TRBV9 to TRBJ2-7, with D possibly matching TRBD2 (6 bases). V was shortened by 3 bases and J by 3 bases, with 7 bases between the two germline ends. In germline, CDR1 is SGDLS, CDR2 YYNGEE. The CDR3 is 12 amino acids. The CDR3 coding sequence is TGTGCCAGCAGCGGGGAGGACTACGAGCAGTACTTC. Translated, it gives CASSGEDYEQYF. Based on the CDR3 plus reference TRBV9 and TRBJ2-7, the full variable domain is DSGVTQTPKHLITATGQRVTLRCSPRSGDLSVYWYQQSLDQGLQFLIQYYNGEERAKGNILERFSAQQFPDLHSELNLSSLELGDSALYFCASSGEDYEQYFGPGTRLTVT.

The chain has TRBV28 and TRBJ2-7; 7 bases align to TRBD1. This CDR3 is 13 amino acids long. Germline loops: CDR1 MDHEN, CDR2 SYDVKM. Trimming cost V 6 bases and J 1 base; bases outside gene matches: 3. As DNA, the CDR3 is TGTGCCAGCAGAACGGGACAGTCCTACGAGCAGTACTTC. Translated: CASRTGQSYEQYF.

V and J are TRBV13 and TRBJ2-5, with D possibly matching TRBD2 (6 bases). The CDR3 runs 14 residues. Trimming shortened V by 1 base and J by 4 bases, and 10 bases separated the two germline ends. Germline V gene lookup returns CDR1 PRHDT and CDR2 FYEKMQ (reference sequence). The CDR3 loop is CASSLVGGLETQYF. The CDR3 bases are TGTGCCAGCAGCTTAGTCGGAGGGTTAGAGACCCAGTACTTC.

This clone was observed a handful of times. The J gene is TRBJ1-4, the V gene TRBV12-3 or TRBV12-4, with unresolved D. Trimming took 1 base from V and 8 from J, leaving 8 bases between them. This CDR3 comprises 13 residues. The CDR3 sequence: CASSLEAGEKLFF. CDR3 nucleotide sequence: TGTGCCAGCAGTTTAGAGGCGGGAGAAAAACTGTTTTTT.